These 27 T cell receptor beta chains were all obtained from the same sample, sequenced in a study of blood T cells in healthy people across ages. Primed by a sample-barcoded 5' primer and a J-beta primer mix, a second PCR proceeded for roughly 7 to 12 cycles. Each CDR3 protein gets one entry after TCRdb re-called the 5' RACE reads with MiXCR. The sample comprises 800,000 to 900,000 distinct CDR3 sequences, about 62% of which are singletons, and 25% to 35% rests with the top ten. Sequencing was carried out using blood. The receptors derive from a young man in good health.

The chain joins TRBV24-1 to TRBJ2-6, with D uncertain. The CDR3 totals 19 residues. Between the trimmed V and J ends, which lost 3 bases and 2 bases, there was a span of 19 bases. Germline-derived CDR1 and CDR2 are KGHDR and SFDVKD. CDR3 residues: CATSDPGVLRAPGANVLTF. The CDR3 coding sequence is TGTGCCACCAGTGATCCAGGAGTGTTACGGGCTCCTGGGGCCAACGTCCTGACTTTC.

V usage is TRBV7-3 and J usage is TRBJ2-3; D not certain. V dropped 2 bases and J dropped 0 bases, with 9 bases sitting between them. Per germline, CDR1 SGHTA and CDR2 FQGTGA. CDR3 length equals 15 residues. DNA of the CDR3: TGTGCCAGCAGCTTATTAGCCCTAAGCACAGATACGCAGTATTTT. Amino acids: CASSLLALSTDTQYF.

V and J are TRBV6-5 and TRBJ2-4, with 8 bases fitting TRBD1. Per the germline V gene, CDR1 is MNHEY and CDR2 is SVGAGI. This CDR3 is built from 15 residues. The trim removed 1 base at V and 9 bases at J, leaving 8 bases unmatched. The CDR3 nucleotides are TGTGCCAGCAGTTACTTCGGGACAGGATTAGGCATTCAGTACTTC. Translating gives CASSYFGTGLGIQYF.

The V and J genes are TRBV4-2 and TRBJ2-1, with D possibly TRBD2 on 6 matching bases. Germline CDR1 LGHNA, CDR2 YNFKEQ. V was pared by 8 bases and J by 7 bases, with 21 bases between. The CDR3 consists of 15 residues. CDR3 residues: CASLGRRGLWNEQFF. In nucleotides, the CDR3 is TGTGCCAGCCTCGGGCGGCGGGGCCTTTGGAATGAGCAGTTCTTC.

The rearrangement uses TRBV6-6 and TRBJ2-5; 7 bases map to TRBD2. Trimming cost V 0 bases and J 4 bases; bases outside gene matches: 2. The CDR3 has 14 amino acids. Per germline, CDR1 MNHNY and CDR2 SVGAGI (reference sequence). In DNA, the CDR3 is TGTGCCAGCAGTTACTCACTAGCGCCAGAGACCCAGTACTTC. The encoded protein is CASSYSLAPETQYF.

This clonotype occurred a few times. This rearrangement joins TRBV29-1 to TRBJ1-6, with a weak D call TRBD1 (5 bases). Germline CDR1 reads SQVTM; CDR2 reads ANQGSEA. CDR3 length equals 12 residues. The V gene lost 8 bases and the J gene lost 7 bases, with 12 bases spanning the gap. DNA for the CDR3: TGCAGCCGCGGGGCGGAGAATTCACCCCTCCACTTT. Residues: CSRGAENSPLHF.

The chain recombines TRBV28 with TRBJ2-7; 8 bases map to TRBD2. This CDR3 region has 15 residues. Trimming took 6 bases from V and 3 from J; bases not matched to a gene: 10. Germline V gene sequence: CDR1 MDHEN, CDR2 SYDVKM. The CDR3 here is CASRGGAGGNYEQYF. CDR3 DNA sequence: TGTGCCAGCAGGGGAGGGGCGGGGGGAAACTACGAGCAGTACTTC.

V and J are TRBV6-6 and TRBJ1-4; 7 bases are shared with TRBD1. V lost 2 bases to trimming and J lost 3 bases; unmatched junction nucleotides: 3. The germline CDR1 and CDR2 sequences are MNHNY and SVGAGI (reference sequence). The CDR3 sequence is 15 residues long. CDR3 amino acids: CASSYRGQANEKLFF. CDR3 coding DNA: TGTGCCAGCAGTTACAGGGGGCAGGCTAATGAAAAACTGTTTTTT.

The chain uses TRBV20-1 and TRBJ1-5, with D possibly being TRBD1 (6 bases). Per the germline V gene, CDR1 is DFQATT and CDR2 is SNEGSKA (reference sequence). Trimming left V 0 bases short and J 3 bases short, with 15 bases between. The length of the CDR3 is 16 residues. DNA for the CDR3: TGCAGTGCTAGAGAGAGGGCAGGGGCCCTCAATCAGCCCCAGCATTTT. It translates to CSARERAGALNQPQHF.

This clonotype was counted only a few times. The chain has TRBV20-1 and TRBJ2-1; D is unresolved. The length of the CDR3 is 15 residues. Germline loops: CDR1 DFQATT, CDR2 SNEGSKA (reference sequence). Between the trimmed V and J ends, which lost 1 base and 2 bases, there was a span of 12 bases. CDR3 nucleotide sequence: TGCAGTGCTAGAGTTGTCAGGTCACCCTACAATGAGCAGTTCTTC. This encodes CSARVVRSPYNEQFF.

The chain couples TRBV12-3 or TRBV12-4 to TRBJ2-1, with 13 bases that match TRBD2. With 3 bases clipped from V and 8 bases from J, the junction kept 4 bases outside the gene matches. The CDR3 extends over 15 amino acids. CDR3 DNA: TGTGCCAGCAGTTTGACTAGCGGGGGGATTGATGAGCAGTTCTTC. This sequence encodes CASSLTSGGIDEQFF.

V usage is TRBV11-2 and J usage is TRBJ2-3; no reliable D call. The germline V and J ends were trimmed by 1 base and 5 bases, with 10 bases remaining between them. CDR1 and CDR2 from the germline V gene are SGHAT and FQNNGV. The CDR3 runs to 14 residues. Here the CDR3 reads CASSLGLGEDTQYF. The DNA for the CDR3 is TGTGCCAGCAGCTTAGGCCTAGGTGAAGATACGCAGTATTTT.

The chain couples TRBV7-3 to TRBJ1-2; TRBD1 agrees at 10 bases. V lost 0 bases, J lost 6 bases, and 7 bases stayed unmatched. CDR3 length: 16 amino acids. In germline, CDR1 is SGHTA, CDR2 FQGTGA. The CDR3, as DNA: TGTGCCAGCAGCTTAACGACCGGGACAGGGGAGGATGGCTACACCTTC. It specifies CASSLTTGTGEDGYTF.

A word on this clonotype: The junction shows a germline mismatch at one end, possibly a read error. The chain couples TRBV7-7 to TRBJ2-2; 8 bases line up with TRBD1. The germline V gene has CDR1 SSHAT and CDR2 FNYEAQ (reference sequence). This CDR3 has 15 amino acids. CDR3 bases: TGTGCTAGCAGCACTACAGGGGGAAACACCGGGGAGCTGTTTTTT. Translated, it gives CASSTTGGNTGELFF.

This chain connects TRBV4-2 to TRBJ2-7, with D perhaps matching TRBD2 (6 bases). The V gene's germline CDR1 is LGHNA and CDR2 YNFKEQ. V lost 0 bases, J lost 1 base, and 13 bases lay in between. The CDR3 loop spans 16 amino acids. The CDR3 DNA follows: TGTGCCAGCAGCCAAGAGGTTGCAGGGACTTCCTACGAGCAGTACTTC. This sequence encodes CASSQEVAGTSYEQYF.

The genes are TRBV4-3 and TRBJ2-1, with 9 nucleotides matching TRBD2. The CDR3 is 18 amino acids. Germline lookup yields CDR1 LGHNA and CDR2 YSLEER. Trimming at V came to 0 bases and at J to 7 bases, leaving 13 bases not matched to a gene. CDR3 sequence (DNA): TGCGCCAGCAGCCAAGATATCGGAGCGGGGGGCGGCAGGAATGAGCAGTTCTTC. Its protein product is CASSQDIGAGGGRNEQFF.

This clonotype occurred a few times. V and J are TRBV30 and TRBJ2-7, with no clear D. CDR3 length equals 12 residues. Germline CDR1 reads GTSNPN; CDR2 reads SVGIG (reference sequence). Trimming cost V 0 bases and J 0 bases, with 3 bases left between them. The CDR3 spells CAWSVNSYEQYF. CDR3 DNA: TGTGCCTGGAGTGTTAACTCCTACGAGCAGTACTTC. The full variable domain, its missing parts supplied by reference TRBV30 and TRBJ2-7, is SQTIHQWPATLVQPVGSPLSLECTVEGTSNPNLYWYRQAAGRGLQLLFYSVGIGQISSEVPQNLSASRPQDRQFILSSKKLLLSDSGFYLCAWSVNSYEQYFGPGTRLTVT.

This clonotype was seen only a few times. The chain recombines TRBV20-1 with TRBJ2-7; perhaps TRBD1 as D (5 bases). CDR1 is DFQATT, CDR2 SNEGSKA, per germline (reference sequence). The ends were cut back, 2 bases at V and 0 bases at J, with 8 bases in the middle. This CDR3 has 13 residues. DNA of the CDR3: TGCAGTGCTAGATGGGGCAGCTCCTACGAGCAGTACTTC. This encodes CSARWGSSYEQYF.

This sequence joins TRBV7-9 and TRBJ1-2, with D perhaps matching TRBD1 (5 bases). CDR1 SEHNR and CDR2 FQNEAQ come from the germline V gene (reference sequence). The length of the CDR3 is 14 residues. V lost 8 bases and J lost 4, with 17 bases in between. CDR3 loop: CASEQGGGSYGYTF. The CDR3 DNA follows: TGTGCCAGCGAGCAGGGTGGAGGATCCTATGGCTACACCTTC.

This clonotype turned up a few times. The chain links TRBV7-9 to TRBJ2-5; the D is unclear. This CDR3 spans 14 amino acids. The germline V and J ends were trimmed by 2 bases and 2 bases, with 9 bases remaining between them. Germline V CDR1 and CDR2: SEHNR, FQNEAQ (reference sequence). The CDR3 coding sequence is TGTGCCAGCAGCTTAACAACTCTACAAGAGACCCAGTACTTC. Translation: CASSLTTLQETQYF. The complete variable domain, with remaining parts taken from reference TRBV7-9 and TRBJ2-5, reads DTGVSQNPRHKITKRGQNVTFRCDPISEHNRLYWYRQTLGQGPEFLTYFQNEAQLEKSRLLSDRFSAERPKGSFSTLEIQRTEQGDSAMYLCASSLTTLQETQYFGPGTRLLVL.

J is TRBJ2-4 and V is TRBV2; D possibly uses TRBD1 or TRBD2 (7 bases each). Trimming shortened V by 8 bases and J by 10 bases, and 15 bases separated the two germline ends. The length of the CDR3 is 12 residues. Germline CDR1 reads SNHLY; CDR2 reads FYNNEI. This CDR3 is CASGEGAGIQYF. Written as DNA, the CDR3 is TGTGCCAGCGGGGAGGGGGCCGGGATTCAGTACTTC.

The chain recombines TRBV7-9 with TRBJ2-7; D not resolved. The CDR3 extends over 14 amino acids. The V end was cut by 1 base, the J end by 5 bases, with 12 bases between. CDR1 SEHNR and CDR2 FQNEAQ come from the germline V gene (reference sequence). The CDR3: CASSLVLGWNEQYF. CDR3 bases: TGTGCCAGCAGCTTAGTGCTGGGTTGGAACGAGCAGTACTTC. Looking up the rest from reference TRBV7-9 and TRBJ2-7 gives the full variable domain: DTGVSQNPRHKITKRGQNVTFRCDPISEHNRLYWYRQTLGQGPEFLTYFQNEAQLEKSRLLSDRFSAERPKGSFSTLEIQRTEQGDSAMYLCASSLVLGWNEQYFGPGTRLTVT.

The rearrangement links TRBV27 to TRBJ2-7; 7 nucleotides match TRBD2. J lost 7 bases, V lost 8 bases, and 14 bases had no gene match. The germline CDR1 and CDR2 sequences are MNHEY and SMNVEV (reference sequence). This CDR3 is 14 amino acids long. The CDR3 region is CASGPEWTRGEQYF. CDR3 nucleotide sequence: TGTGCCAGCGGGCCCGAGTGGACTAGGGGTGAGCAGTACTTC.

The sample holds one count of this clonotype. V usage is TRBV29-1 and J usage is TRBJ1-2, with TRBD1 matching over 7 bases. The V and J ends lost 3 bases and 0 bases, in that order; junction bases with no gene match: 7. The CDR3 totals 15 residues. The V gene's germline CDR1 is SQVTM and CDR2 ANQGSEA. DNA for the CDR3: TGCAGCGTTGACCCAGTCGACAGGGCTAACTATGGCTACACCTTC. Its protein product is CSVDPVDRANYGYTF. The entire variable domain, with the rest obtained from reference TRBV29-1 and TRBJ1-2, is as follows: SAVISQKPSRDICQRGTSLTIQCQVDSQVTMMFWYRQQPGQSLTLIATANQGSEATYESGFVIDKFPISRPNLTFSTLTVSNMSPEDSSIYLCSVDPVDRANYGYTFGSGTRLTVV.

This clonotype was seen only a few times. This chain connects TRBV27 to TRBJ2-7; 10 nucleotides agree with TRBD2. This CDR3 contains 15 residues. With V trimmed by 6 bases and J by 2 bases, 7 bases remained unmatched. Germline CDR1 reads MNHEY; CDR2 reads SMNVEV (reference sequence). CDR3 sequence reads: CASRTAGGPTYEQYF. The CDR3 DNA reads TGTGCCAGCAGAACAGCGGGGGGGCCCACCTACGAGCAGTACTTC.

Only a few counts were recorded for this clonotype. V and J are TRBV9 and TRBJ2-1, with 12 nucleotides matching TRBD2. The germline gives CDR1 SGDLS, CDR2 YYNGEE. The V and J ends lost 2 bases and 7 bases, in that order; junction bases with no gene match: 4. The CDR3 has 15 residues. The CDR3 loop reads CASSVSSGGDNEQFF. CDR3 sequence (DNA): TGTGCCAGCAGCGTTTCTAGCGGGGGGGATAATGAGCAGTTCTTC.

The CDR3 reads CASSLNGAVQETQYF. Here the CDR3 DNA reads TGTGCCAGCAGCCTAAACGGGGCAGTCCAAGAGACCCAGTACTTC. The chain combines TRBV4-2 with TRBJ2-5; D may be TRBD1 or TRBD2 (5 bases each). CDR3 length: 15 residues. Germline V gene data show CDR1 as LGHNA and CDR2 as YNFKEQ. The V and J ends lost 4 bases and 1 base respectively, with 13 bases between them.